This T cell receptor (beta chain) was captured in a study of blood T cell repertoires in COVID-19. For the study at large: From the United States, Italy and Spain came samples of acute and convalescent COVID-19. Sources were T cells, B-cell-depleted T cells, or PBMCs; the material itself was cDNA or gDNA.

This clone has only a few counts. In the authors' workflow: How many nucleated cells were present was estimated from reference gene primer amplification. Generated by immunoSEQ multiplex PCR, the TCRdb table keeps only in-frame clones and is missing some. V and J calls and clone size are given by that table; D and trimming were obtained from the DNA. The profile shows about 170,000 clones, approximately 77% of them singletons. V was clipped by 8 bases and J by 0 bases, with 10 bases between them. The CDR3 is 13 residues long. Germline V gene data show CDR1 as MNHEY and CDR2 as SVGAGI. The chain links TRBV6-5 to TRBJ1-2; D remains ambiguous. The receptor was isolated from a woman of 80 years or more with active or convalescent COVID-19. The sample comprised peripheral blood. The CDR3 reads CASRRVANYGYTF. The CDR3 DNA is TGTGCCAGCCGCCGAGTGGCTAACTATGGCTACACCTTC.